This T cell receptor (beta chain) was observed in a study of blood T cell repertoires in COVID-19. Clones were read by immunoSEQ multiplex PCR, and TCRdb kept only the in-frame ones, dropping some. The sample shows tens of thousands of clones, over 85% of them seen only once. Trimming took off 0 bases at V and 8 bases at J, with 16 bases between the two ends. This CDR3 contains 14 residues. Per the germline V gene, CDR1 is SQVTM and CDR2 is ANQGSEA. The chain is built from TRBV29-1 and TRBJ1-2; D remains unclear. Sequenced: peripheral blood. The sequence was obtained from a man aged 45-60 years with acute or convalescent COVID-19. The CDR3 region is CSVEEVWASGGYTF. The DNA of the CDR3 is TGCAGCGTTGAAGAGGTTTGGGCCTCTGGGGGCTACACCTTC.